The 25 T cell receptor beta chains below were found in one sample sequenced in a study of OX40 agonist ivuxolimab in advanced cancers. Measured with immunoSEQ multiplex PCR; TCRdb has only the in-frame clones, and not every one. The sample shows some 100,000 clones, 90% of them seen only once. This specimen consisted of CD4+ or CD8+ T cells sorted from blood, obtained in a trial of the OX40 agonist ivuxolimab. The receptors originated from an adult with an advanced solid tumor such as melanoma, head and neck, liver or kidney cancer.

This sequence joins TRBV9 and TRBJ2-3; TRBD1 aligns across 11 bases. The CDR3 runs 13 residues. Trimming took 2 bases from V and 9 from J; bases not matched to a gene: 2. CDR1 is SGDLS and CDR2 is YYNGEE in the germline V gene. The CDR3 bases are TGTGCCAGCAGCGTCCGGACAGGGGGCACGCAGTATTTT. Amino acid sequence: CASSVRTGGTQYF. Variable domain in full (rest from reference TRBV9 and TRBJ2-3): DSGVTQTPKHLITATGQRVTLRCSPRSGDLSVYWYQQSLDQGLQFLIQYYNGEERAKGNILERFSAQQFPDLHSELNLSSLELGDSALYFCASSVRTGGTQYFGPGTRLTVL.

The chain links TRBV28 to TRBJ2-1; 13 bases line up with TRBD2. Germline trimming cut 10 bases from V and 7 bases from J; bases unmatched to any gene: 13. CDR3 length: 16 amino acids. Germline lookup yields CDR1 MDHEN and CDR2 SYDVKM. CDR3: CANPKGLAGEENEQFF. The CDR3 coding sequence is TGTGCCAACCCTAAAGGACTAGCGGGAGAGGAGAATGAGCAGTTCTTC.

V gene TRBV28 combines with J gene TRBJ1-5; the D is unclear. Trimming stripped 2 bases from V and 9 bases from J, with 8 bases between. The CDR3 runs to 12 residues. Germline-derived CDR1 and CDR2 are MDHEN and SYDVKM. The CDR3 here is CASSLGFLPQHF. In DNA, the CDR3 is TGTGCCAGCAGTTTAGGTTTCCTGCCCCAGCATTTT.

This clone came up once. This chain links TRBV5-1 with TRBJ2-7; no definite D call. The germline gives CDR1 SGHRS, CDR2 YFSETQ. Trimming removed 4 bases from V and 3 bases from J, with 14 bases in between. The CDR3 consists of 14 residues. CDR3 residues: CASSKTVSGYEQYF. CDR3 nucleotide sequence: TGCGCCAGCAGCAAAACGGTATCGGGCTACGAGCAGTACTTC.

The rearrangement joins TRBV6-5 to TRBJ1-2; D possibly corresponds to TRBD1 (5 bases). From germline, CDR1 is MNHEY and CDR2 SVGAGI. Trimming stripped 2 bases from V and 5 bases from J, with 12 bases between. This CDR3 is built from 14 residues. The CDR3, as DNA: TGTGCCAGCAGTTACGACAGCCGTGGGTATGGCTACACCTTC. Translation: CASSYDSRGYGYTF.

The chain joins TRBV27 to TRBJ2-5; a weak D match, TRBD2 (6 bases). V lost 6 bases and J 5 bases, leaving 16 bases between the germline ends. The germline V gene has CDR1 MNHEY and CDR2 SMNVEV (reference sequence). The CDR3 is 14 amino acids. CDR3 amino acids: CASSPGLARETQYF. The CDR3 nucleotides are TGTGCCAGCAGCCCCGGGCTAGCGAGGGAGACCCAGTACTTC.

The chain recombines TRBV7-7 with TRBJ2-3; 15 bases agree with TRBD2. V was clipped by 5 bases and J by 5 bases; unmatched bases: 5. The CDR3 extends over 16 amino acids. CDR1 is SSHAT and CDR2 is FNYEAQ in the germline V gene (reference sequence). The CDR3 here is CASSAGLAGGGDTQYF. CDR3 DNA: TGTGCCAGCAGCGCGGGACTAGCGGGAGGAGGAGATACGCAGTATTTT.

This chain links TRBV11-1 with TRBJ2-1; TRBD2 matches at 9 bases. Losses at the gene ends were 4 bases for V and 7 bases for J; bases not matched to a gene: 5. This CDR3 has 14 residues. Per the germline V gene, CDR1 is SGHAT and CDR2 is FQDESV (reference sequence). This chain's CDR3 is CASSSRTSVNEQFF. DNA of the CDR3: TGTGCCAGCAGCTCCCGGACTAGCGTGAATGAGCAGTTCTTC.

The V gene is TRBV4-3, the J gene TRBJ1-1; D gene unclear. The CDR3 loop spans 14 amino acids. Germline lookup yields CDR1 LGHNA and CDR2 YSLEER. The V gene lost 1 base and the J gene lost 1 base, with 7 bases spanning the gap. The CDR3 DNA reads as TGCGCCAGCAGCCAAGGGACGGCGAACACTGAAGCTTTCTTT. Translating it yields CASSQGTANTEAFF.

V and J are TRBV7-2 and TRBJ2-1; 12 nucleotides agree with TRBD2. In germline, CDR1 is SGHTA, CDR2 FQGNSA. Trimming removed 6 bases from V and 8 bases from J; junction bases left unmatched: 11. The CDR3 is 16 amino acids. The CDR3 DNA follows: TGTGCCAGCAGTTTGATGCTAGCGGGAGGGTTCGATGAGCAGTTCTTC. Translating gives CASSLMLAGGFDEQFF. Combining the CDR3 with reference TRBV7-2 and TRBJ2-1 gives the whole variable domain GAGVSQSPSNKVTEKGKDVELRCDPISGHTALYWYRQSLGQGLEFLIYFQGNSAPDKSGLPSDRFSAERTGGSVSTLTIQRTQQEDSAVYLCASSLMLAGGFDEQFFGPGTRLTVL.

The chain joins TRBV21-1 to TRBJ2-7; TRBD1 is the table's D call and was not checked against the DNA. TRBV21-1 is a pseudogene. This CDR3 has 15 amino acids. The CDR3 DNA reads as TGTGCCAGCAGCGGACGGGACACAACCATCTACGAGCAGTACTTC. Its translation is CASSGRDTTIYEQYF.

The chain's CDR3 is CATSRAPTGDTEAFF. CDR3 nucleotide sequence: TGTGCCACCAGCAGAGCCCCTACAGGGGACACTGAAGCTTTCTTT. This chain connects TRBV15 to TRBJ1-1; 7 positions match TRBD1. The ends lost 1 base at V and 3 bases at J; junction bases unmatched: 5. The CDR3 contains 15 residues. CDR1 and CDR2 (germline): LNHNV, YYDKDF (reference sequence).

The genes are TRBV7-8 and TRBJ2-1, with D unresolved. The germline V gene encodes CDR1 SGHVS and CDR2 FQNEAQ. The CDR3 sequence is 14 residues long. Trimming cost V 3 bases and J 5 bases, with 11 bases left between them. The CDR3 nucleotides read TGTGCCAGCAGCTTGGCTTCAGTAAACAATGAGCAGTTCTTC. It translates to CASSLASVNNEQFF.

This clone was seen more than once but under ten times. This sequence joins TRBV10-3 and TRBJ1-4; TRBD1 matches 7 bases. CDR3 length: 13 amino acids. V gave up 10 bases and J gave up 3 bases; unmatched junction bases: 5. The germline V gene encodes CDR1 ENHRY and CDR2 SYGVKD. CDR3 in amino acids: CATGTAPNEKLFF. The CDR3 DNA follows: TGTGCCACCGGGACAGCTCCTAATGAAAAACTGTTTTTT.

CDR3 sequence reads: CASMWKGGTQYF. Here the CDR3 DNA reads TGTGCCAGCATGTGGAAGGGAGGGACCCAGTACTTC. V and J are TRBV7-2 and TRBJ2-5; tentatively, D is TRBD2 (6 bases). V was clipped by 7 bases and J by 7 bases, with 13 bases between them. CDR3 size: 12 residues. Germline CDR1 reads SGHTA; CDR2 reads FQGNSA. Variable domain in full (rest from reference TRBV7-2 and TRBJ2-5): GAGVSQSPSNKVTEKGKDVELRCDPISGHTALYWYRQSLGQGLEFLIYFQGNSAPDKSGLPSDRFSAERTGGSVSTLTIQRTQQEDSAVYLCASMWKGGTQYFGPGTRLLVL.

The chain has TRBV11-2 and TRBJ2-7; 7 nucleotides align to TRBD2. CDR3 size: 14 residues. The V gene end was trimmed by 1 base and the J gene end by 3 bases; junction bases not matched to a gene: 3. Germline V gene data show CDR1 as SGHAT and CDR2 as FQNNGV. The CDR3 loop is CASSLGGSLYEQYF. The CDR3 region has the DNA TGTGCCAGCAGCTTAGGCGGGAGTCTCTACGAGCAGTACTTC.

This CDR3 is CASSRRMPYEQYF. The CDR3 DNA follows: TGTGCCAGCAGCCGACGGATGCCCTACGAGCAGTACTTC. The rearrangement joins TRBV5-6 to TRBJ2-7, with D hard to call. The CDR3 consists of 13 residues. The V end was cut by 4 bases, the J end by 2 bases, with 10 bases between. Germline V lookup: CDR1 SGHDT, CDR2 YYEEEE.

The chain uses TRBV5-4 and TRBJ2-5, with D hard to call. V was clipped by 0 bases and J by 5 bases, with 8 bases between them. The germline V gene encodes CDR1 SGHNT and CDR2 YYREEE (reference sequence). This CDR3 has 13 residues. For the CDR3, the DNA is TGTGCCAGCAGCTTGGTGGCGACTGAGACCCAGTACTTC. This gives the protein CASSLVATETQYF.

The chain is built from TRBV29-1 and TRBJ2-5; the D call may be TRBD1 or TRBD2 (5 bases each). V lost 5 bases and J 11 bases, leaving 15 bases between the germline ends. The CDR3 has 11 residues. The germline V gene has CDR1 SQVTM and CDR2 ANQGSEA. CDR3 nucleotides: TGCAGCGTTATACGAGGGGTAGAGCAGTACTTC. Its protein product is CSVIRGVEQYF.

This chain connects TRBV5-1 to TRBJ2-7; no clear D gene. The CDR3 length is 13 residues. Trimming took off 3 bases at V and 0 bases at J, with 7 bases between the two ends. Germline CDR1 SGHRS, CDR2 YFSETQ. The CDR3 region has the DNA TGCGCCAGCAGCTCAGTAATCTCCTACGAGCAGTACTTC. It codes for CASSSVISYEQYF.

The V call is TRBV18, the J call TRBJ2-5; D gene unclear. This CDR3 is 13 amino acids long. V was trimmed by 3 bases and J by 1 base, leaving 6 bases between them. CDR1 and CDR2 from the germline V gene are KGHSH and LQKENI. The chain's CDR3 is CASSPSIQETQYF. DNA for the CDR3: TGTGCCAGCTCACCTTCTATCCAAGAGACCCAGTACTTC.

The rearrangement joins TRBV5-1 to TRBJ2-7; 10 nucleotides agree with TRBD2. The ends lost 6 bases at V and 2 bases at J; junction bases unmatched: 8. The CDR3 covers 15 residues. Germline-derived CDR1 and CDR2 are SGHRS and YFSETQ. CDR3 nucleotides: TGCGCCAGCATGCTGATAGCGGGAGGAGCCTACGAGCAGTACTTC. Its protein product is CASMLIAGGAYEQYF.

The chain recombines TRBV4-3 with TRBJ2-3, with TRBD2 identical over 7 bases. CDR1 is LGHNA, CDR2 YSLEER, per germline. The CDR3 runs 17 residues. V shed 4 bases, J shed 4 bases, and the junction held 14 bases outside the gene matches. The CDR3 DNA reads TGCGCCAGCAGCCCACGGCCATTGGCGGGAGTTGCAGATACGCAGTATTTT. Encoded protein: CASSPRPLAGVADTQYF.

The chain is built from TRBV5-4 and TRBJ2-7; TRBD1 matches 11 bases. The CDR3 is 16 residues long. With 4 bases clipped from V and 2 bases from J, the junction kept 8 bases outside the gene matches. Germline CDR1 reads SGHNT; CDR2 reads YYREEE (reference sequence). CDR3 protein: CASSNPDRGRAYEQYF. The CDR3 DNA follows: TGTGCCAGCAGCAACCCGGACAGGGGGCGAGCCTACGAGCAGTACTTC.

J is TRBJ1-5 and V is TRBV28; 7 bases line up with TRBD1. Germline CDR1 reads MDHEN; CDR2 reads SYDVKM. J gave up 3 bases and V 3 bases, and 2 bases lay outside the gene matches. CDR3 length: 14 residues. CDR3 bases: TGTGCCAGCAGTTTGGGACAGCTCAATCAGCCCCAGCATTTT. Translating it yields CASSLGQLNQPQHF.